These 22 T cell receptor beta chains came from one sample sequenced in a study of blood T cell repertoires in COVID-19. Profiled with immunoSEQ multiplex PCR; TCRdb holds only in-frame clones, not every one. This sample yields about 69,000 clones, of which 65% to 85% are seen a single time; 15% to 20% belongs to the top ten. Sequencing was carried out using peripheral blood. These receptors were taken from a man aged 55 to 69 with acute or convalescent COVID-19.

Here the CDR3 reads CASSQSTGGWDTQYF. CDR3 nucleotide sequence: TGCGCCAGCAGCCAGAGCACAGGGGGCTGGGATACGCAGTATTTT. This chain links TRBV4-3 with TRBJ2-3; 9 nucleotides line up with TRBD1. After removal of 3 bases from V and 6 bases from J, the junction contained 7 bases not matched to a gene. Germline V gene data show CDR1 as LGHNA and CDR2 as YSLEER. The CDR3 loop spans 15 amino acids.

This chain uses TRBV29-1 with TRBJ1-5, with TRBD1 matching 8 bases. CDR1 SQVTM and CDR2 ANQGSEA come from the germline V gene. The CDR3 length is 14 residues. With V trimmed by 4 bases and J by 2 bases, 4 bases remained unmatched. The CDR3: CSVGTGIGNQPQHF. The CDR3 DNA reads as TGCAGCGTTGGGACAGGGATCGGCAATCAGCCCCAGCATTTT.

The chain uses TRBV9 and TRBJ1-4, with a tentative D call TRBD1 (5 bases). The germline CDR1 and CDR2 sequences are SGDLS and YYNGEE. The CDR3 totals 14 residues. V was clipped by 0 bases and J by 8 bases, with 11 bases between them. CDR3 nucleotide sequence: TGTGCCAGCAGCGTAGGATCTAGGGGAGAAAAACTGTTTTTT. Translated, it gives CASSVGSRGEKLFF.

The V and J genes are TRBV27 and TRBJ2-7; TRBD1 matches 7 bases. Trimming cost V 5 bases and J 3 bases; bases outside gene matches: 13. Germline lookup yields CDR1 MNHEY and CDR2 SMNVEV (reference sequence). The CDR3 has 16 residues. CDR3 sequence (DNA): TGTGCCAGCAGTCTAAACTACCCGACAGGGTTCTACGAGCAGTACTTC. Translated, it gives CASSLNYPTGFYEQYF.

The J gene is TRBJ1-2, the V gene TRBV7-3, with D perhaps matching TRBD1 (6 bases). V lost 1 base to trimming and J lost 4 bases, with 16 bases between them. The germline V gene has CDR1 SGHTA and CDR2 FQGTGA. The CDR3 is 16 amino acids. Written as DNA, the CDR3 is TGTGCCAGCAGCTTAAATGGACCTTCAGGGGCCTATGGCTACACCTTC. As protein: CASSLNGPSGAYGYTF.

V usage is TRBV27 and J usage is TRBJ1-5; maybe TRBD1 (5 bases). Per the germline V gene, CDR1 is MNHEY and CDR2 is SMNVEV (reference sequence). V dropped 3 bases and J dropped 3 bases, with 9 bases sitting between them. The CDR3 has 14 residues. The CDR3 sequence is CASSFAGLNQPQHF. In DNA form, the CDR3 reads TGTGCCAGCAGTTTTGCGGGGCTCAATCAGCCCCAGCATTTT.

The chain uses TRBV7-6 and TRBJ2-7, with a possible D match to TRBD1 (5 bases). Germline CDR1 and CDR2: SGHVS and FNYEAQ. V was cut by 3 bases and J by 0 bases, with 12 bases left in between. The CDR3 is made up of 15 amino acids. CDR3 DNA: TGTGCCAGCAGCTTCCAAGACAGTGCCTCCTACGAGCAGTACTTC. It codes for CASSFQDSASYEQYF.

This clone was picked up many times. The chain couples TRBV19 to TRBJ2-5; tentatively, D is TRBD2 (6 bases). The V end was cut by 3 bases, the J end by 5 bases, with 7 bases between. This CDR3 has 12 residues. Germline loops: CDR1 LNHDA, CDR2 SQIVND (reference sequence). The CDR3 protein is CASSIGRETQYF. In DNA, the CDR3 is TGTGCCAGTAGTATTGGGAGGGAGACCCAGTACTTC.

This clone was counted a few times. The chain is built from TRBV11-3 and TRBJ1-2; 7 bases fit TRBD1. This CDR3 has 17 residues. Trimming at V came to 0 bases and at J to 1 base, leaving 8 bases not matched to a gene. The V gene's germline CDR1 is SGHNT and CDR2 YENEEA. CDR3 nucleotide sequence: TGTGCCAGCAGCTTAGATCAGACAGGGCCTTTTAACTATGGCTACACCTTC. This codes for CASSLDQTGPFNYGYTF.

This clone appeared once. V is TRBV6-6 and J is TRBJ1-1, with 8 bases aligning to TRBD1. Per the germline V gene, CDR1 is MNHNY and CDR2 is SVGAGI (reference sequence). The CDR3 sequence is 16 residues long. Trimming at V came to 7 bases and at J to 0 bases, leaving 10 bases not matched to a gene. CDR3 sequence reads: CASKNGDRSMNTEAFF. CDR3 DNA sequence: TGTGCCAGCAAAAACGGGGACAGGTCCATGAACACTGAAGCTTTCTTT.

V and J are TRBV18 and TRBJ1-1; 10 bases map to TRBD1. The CDR3 spans 14 residues. Germline assignment: CDR1 KGHSH and CDR2 LQKENI. V shed 4 bases and J 3 bases; nucleotides not matched to a gene: 2. The CDR3 here is CASSQGQGYTEAFF. CDR3 sequence (DNA): TGTGCCAGCTCACAGGGACAGGGGTACACTGAAGCTTTCTTT.

The J gene is TRBJ1-4, the V gene TRBV19, with TRBD1 identical over 9 bases. Germline V gene data show CDR1 as LNHDA and CDR2 as SQIVND (reference sequence). CDR3 length: 13 residues. J lost 6 bases, V lost 4 bases, and 0 bases had no gene match. The CDR3 here is CASSNRGHEKLFF. CDR3 in DNA: TGTGCCAGTAGTAACAGGGGGCATGAAAAACTGTTTTTT.

CDR3 loop: CATSAGGGWADTQYF. The CDR3, as DNA: TGTGCCACCAGTGCGGGGGGCGGCTGGGCAGATACGCAGTATTTT. This chain connects TRBV24-1 to TRBJ2-3, with a weak D call TRBD2 (7 bases). The CDR3 spans 15 residues. Trimming left V 5 bases short and J 4 bases short, with 15 bases between. Germline V gene data show CDR1 as KGHDR and CDR2 as SFDVKD.

The rearrangement uses TRBV11-3 and TRBJ1-1; a weak D match, TRBD1 (5 bases). Trimming removed 6 bases at V and 4 bases at J, with 12 bases between. Germline V CDR1 and CDR2: SGHNT, YENEEA. CDR3 length equals 13 residues. The CDR3 nucleotides are TGTGCCAGCAGTCATCAGGGAATCACTGAAGCTTTCTTT. Its protein is CASSHQGITEAFF.

The chain is built from TRBV2 and TRBJ1-1; D gene unclear. Germline CDR1 reads SNHLY; CDR2 reads FYNNEI. The CDR3 loop spans 14 amino acids. Trimming removed 6 bases at V and 1 base at J, with 12 bases between. CDR3 coding DNA: TGTGCCAGCAGCCCGAGCCACCGGAACACTGAAGCTTTCTTT. Translating it yields CASSPSHRNTEAFF.

The V call is TRBV25-1, the J call TRBJ1-1; D is uncertain. Trimming removed 6 bases at V and 0 bases at J, with 11 bases between. Germline assignment: CDR1 MGHDK and CDR2 SYGVNS. This CDR3 has 14 residues. The CDR3 region is CASRPGELNTEAFF. CDR3 DNA sequence: TGTGCCAGCAGACCAGGTGAATTGAACACTGAAGCTTTCTTT.

The rearrangement links TRBV21-1 to TRBJ1-1; no DNA check was done on the table's D call, TRBD1. TRBV21-1 is termed a pseudogene. The CDR3 is made up of 12 amino acids. The CDR3 reads CASSEEGAEAFF. The DNA for the CDR3 is TGTGCCAGCAGTGAGGAAGGGGCTGAAGCTTTCTTT.

The V gene is TRBV5-6, the J gene TRBJ1-2; a weak D match, TRBD1 (5 bases). Germline-derived CDR1 and CDR2 are SGHDT and YYEEEE. The CDR3 extends over 15 amino acids. V was cut by 3 bases and J by 2 bases, with 14 bases left in between. The CDR3 is CASSSPQQANYGYTF. Written as DNA, the CDR3 is TGTGCCAGCAGCTCCCCCCAACAGGCCAACTATGGCTACACCTTC.

The rearrangement joins TRBV5-4 to TRBJ1-2, with 10 bases lining up with TRBD1. CDR3 size: 14 residues. V lost 6 bases to trimming and J lost 7 bases; unmatched junction nucleotides: 9. Germline V lookup: CDR1 SGHNT, CDR2 YYREEE (reference sequence). As DNA, the CDR3 is TGTGCCAGCACCTCGGGACAGGGGTTAAGTGGCTACACCTTC. Translation: CASTSGQGLSGYTF.

The CDR3 region is CASGSSENIYGYTF. Written as DNA, the CDR3 is TGTGCTAGTGGTTCGAGCGAGAACATCTATGGCTACACCTTC. This chain joins TRBV12-5 and TRBJ1-2, with no clear D. The CDR3 length is 14 residues. V lost 4 bases and J lost 4, with 13 bases in between. CDR1 LGHNT and CDR2 FRNRAP come from the germline V gene.

J is TRBJ2-7 and V is TRBV6-5; TRBD1 agrees at 7 bases. The V gene end was trimmed by 2 bases and the J gene end by 1 base; junction bases not matched to a gene: 5. The V gene's germline CDR1 is MNHEY and CDR2 SVGAGI. The length of the CDR3 is 15 residues. CDR3 in amino acids: CASSYTGTVSYEQYF. The DNA of the CDR3 is TGTGCCAGCAGTTACACCGGGACAGTTTCCTACGAGCAGTACTTC.

V gene TRBV7-9 combines with J gene TRBJ2-5; no clear D. Germline assignment: CDR1 SEHNR and CDR2 FQNEAQ (reference sequence). V gave up 0 bases and J gave up 4 bases, with 6 bases separating them. The CDR3 has 13 residues. For the CDR3, the DNA is TGTGCCAGCAGCTTAGCGAGTTCAGAGACCCAGTACTTC. This encodes CASSLASSETQYF.